The next 12 T cell receptor beta chains were all read from a single sample in a study of blood T cell repertoires in COVID-19. The data were produced by immunoSEQ multiplex PCR, yet TCRdb's version contains in-frame clones alone and is incomplete. The table lists hundreds of thousands of clones, roughly 79% of them singletons. Sequenced material: peripheral blood. The receptors derive from an elderly woman with COVID-19, enrolled during active disease.

This clone has just a few counts. J is TRBJ1-6 and V is TRBV6-5, with D unclear. V lost 0 bases and J lost 7, with 10 bases in between. CDR1 MNHEY and CDR2 SVGAGI come from the germline V gene. The CDR3 runs to 15 residues. The CDR3 nucleotides read TGTGCCAGCAGTTACTCGAACGGGTACAATTCACCCCTCCACTTT. This encodes CASSYSNGYNSPLHF.

This rearrangement joins TRBV7-2 to TRBJ1-5, with TRBD1 matching 8 bases. Germline V CDR1 and CDR2: SGHTA, FQGNSA. The CDR3 has 18 amino acids. Losses at the gene ends were 4 bases for V and 4 bases for J; bases not matched to a gene: 15. CDR3 sequence reads: CASSSPNGPTGDNQPQHF. DNA for the CDR3: TGTGCCAGCAGCTCACCCAACGGGCCGACAGGGGATAATCAGCCCCAGCATTTT.

This chain links TRBV5-1 with TRBJ2-2, with TRBD1 as a possible D gene (6 bases). CDR1 SGHRS and CDR2 YFSETQ come from the germline V gene. This CDR3 has 14 residues. The V end was cut by 3 bases, the J end by 3 bases, with 9 bases between. As DNA, the CDR3 is TGCGCCAGCAGCTCCGAGGGGGACACCGGGGAGCTGTTTTTT. It yields the protein CASSSEGDTGELFF. Using reference TRBV5-1 and TRBJ2-2 for the parts outside the CDR3, the full variable domain is KAGVTQTPRYLIKTRGQQVTLSCSPISGHRSVSWYQQTPGQGLQFLFEYFSETQRNKGNFPGRFSGRQFSNSRSEMNVSTLELGDSALYLCASSSEGDTGELFFGEGSRLTVL.

CDR3 coding DNA: TGCAGTGCTAGTCAGACTAGCGGGGTCTCCTACGAGCAGTACTTC. Translation: CSASQTSGVSYEQYF. The chain uses TRBV20-1 and TRBJ2-7; 11 bases line up with TRBD2. The V gene end was trimmed by 3 bases and the J gene end by 0 bases; junction bases not matched to a gene: 4. Germline V lookup: CDR1 DFQATT, CDR2 SNEGSKA (reference sequence). This CDR3 comprises 15 residues.

J is TRBJ2-3 and V is TRBV14; 11 bases match TRBD2. The CDR3 contains 17 residues. CDR1 and CDR2 from the germline V gene are SGHDN and FVKESK. Trimming cost V 2 bases and J 9 bases; bases outside gene matches: 13. The CDR3 sequence: CASSQKIGTSGGGTQYF. CDR3 coding DNA: TGTGCCAGCAGCCAAAAGATCGGAACTAGCGGGGGTGGAACGCAGTATTTT. Looking up the rest from reference TRBV14 and TRBJ2-3 gives the full variable domain: EAGVTQFPSHSVIEKGQTVTLRCDPISGHDNLYWYRRVMGKEIKFLLHFVKESKQDESGMPNNRFLAERTGGTYSTLKVQPAELEDSGVYFCASSQKIGTSGGGTQYFGPGTRLTVL.

The chain carries TRBV28 and TRBJ1-5; 8 bases are a match to TRBD1. Trimming at V came to 5 bases and at J to 6 bases, leaving 3 bases not matched to a gene. Germline V gene data show CDR1 as MDHEN and CDR2 as SYDVKM. The CDR3 runs to 13 residues. The CDR3 here is CASSPDRAQPQHF. The CDR3 region has the DNA TGTGCCAGCAGTCCGGACAGGGCTCAGCCCCAGCATTTT. Combining the CDR3 with reference TRBV28 and TRBJ1-5 gives the whole variable domain DVKVTQSSRYLVKRTGEKVFLECVQDMDHENMFWYRQDPGLGLRLIYFSYDVKMKEKGDIPEGYSVSREKKERFSLILESASTNQTSMYLCASSPDRAQPQHFGDGTRLSIL.

The chain has TRBV6-6 and TRBJ1-5, with TRBD1 matching 9 bases. The CDR3 length is 13 residues. Germline CDR1 MNHNY, CDR2 SVGAGI (reference sequence). V gave up 6 bases and J gave up 6 bases; unmatched junction bases: 3. CDR3 DNA: TGTGCCAGCAGGGGGGACAGGGTTCAGCCCCAGCATTTT. Translation gives CASRGDRVQPQHF.

The genes are TRBV19 and TRBJ2-7, with a tentative D call TRBD1 (7 bases). The ends were cut back, 5 bases at V and 3 bases at J, with 14 bases in the middle. CDR1 is LNHDA and CDR2 is SQIVND in the germline V gene (reference sequence). This CDR3 has 14 amino acids. In nucleotides, the CDR3 is TGTGCCAGTAGTCACCCAGGGGGGCTCTACGAGCAGTACTTC. This encodes CASSHPGGLYEQYF.

The gene calls are TRBV7-2 and TRBJ2-1; 9 bases agree with TRBD2. Germline trimming cut 6 bases from V and 4 bases from J; bases unmatched to any gene: 4. CDR3 length: 14 residues. The V gene's germline CDR1 is SGHTA and CDR2 FQGNSA. The CDR3 DNA follows: TGTGCCAGCAGTTCAGCGGGGGGATACAATGAGCAGTTCTTC. Translated: CASSSAGGYNEQFF.

A few counts support this clone. The chain employs TRBV7-9 and TRBJ2-1; TRBD1 aligns across 7 bases. The germline V gene has CDR1 SEHNR and CDR2 FQNEAQ (reference sequence). The junction had 6 bases not matched to a gene; V was cut back by 3 bases and J by 4 bases. This CDR3 has 15 residues. In nucleotides, the CDR3 is TGTGCCAGCAGCTTTCCGGGACAGACATACAATGAGCAGTTCTTC. It is translated as CASSFPGQTYNEQFF.

This chain links TRBV5-1 with TRBJ2-5, with D maybe TRBD1 (6 bases). The germline gives CDR1 SGHRS, CDR2 YFSETQ. The CDR3 length is 15 residues. Between the trimmed V and J ends, which lost 0 bases and 3 bases, there was a span of 12 bases. The CDR3, as DNA: TGCGCCAGCAGCTTGGGGGGGACATCTGAAGAGACCCAGTACTTC. It specifies CASSLGGTSEETQYF.

Here the CDR3 reads CASSSESQGALNSPLHF. The CDR3 DNA reads TGTGCCAGCAGCTCCGAATCACAGGGGGCTCTTAATTCACCCCTCCACTTT. V and J are TRBV7-6 and TRBJ1-6; 9 bases are a match to TRBD1. The CDR3 runs 17 residues. The trim removed 4 bases at V and 6 bases at J, leaving 10 bases unmatched. Looked up from germline, CDR1 is SGHVS and CDR2 is FNYEAQ.